This TCR beta chain was profiled in a study of regulatory T cells in long-lasting Graves disease. The time point was: persistent/refractory GD, antithyroid drugs over 5 years with positive TRAb. PBMC-derived RNA was used for the TCR library. This clonotype appeared a few times. The CDR3 contains 14 residues. Germline values: CDR1 KGHDR, CDR2 SFDVKD. V was shortened by 2 bases and J by 1 base, with 7 bases between the two germline ends. To make TCR beta libraries, researchers used iRepertoire HTBI primers and Arm-PCR of CDR3 regions. TCRdb re-derived calls from the multiplex PCR reads in MiXCR, one entry per CDR3 protein. The profile covers around 450,000 distinct CDR3 sequences, with 20% to 25% appearing a single time and 7.1% taken by the ten largest.

This clonotype originated in a female donor with Graves disease. The genes are TRBV24-1 and TRBJ2-5; D remains unclear. The sample was peripheral blood mononuclear cells (PBMCs), taken when the disease was refractory, from a patient treated with antithyroid drugs. CDR3 sequence: CATSDSPSQETQYF. Written as DNA, the CDR3 is TGTGCCACCAGTGATTCCCCAAGCCAAGAGACCCAGTACTTC.